Sequencing of this TCR beta chain was carried out in a study of OX40 agonist ivuxolimab in advanced cancers. Across the study: Those enrolled were 80% to 85% male, with a mean age of 60 years and ages from about 20 to 85.

Whole-study results and caveats: Clonal expansion was seen in CD4+ and CD8+ blood T cells by week 6 at 0.1 to 3.0 mg/kg.

The method was immunoSEQ multiplex PCR; TCRdb's version includes in-frame clones alone and lacks a portion of them. The data show around 90,000 clones, with roughly 92% seen just once and 0.9% to 1.2% held by the top ten. In its sample, this clone was seen once. The target antigen is unknown. This clonotype was sampled from an adult with an advanced solid tumor such as melanoma, head and neck, liver or kidney cancer. The sequences come from CD4+ or CD8+ T cells sorted from blood, collected in a trial of the OX40 agonist ivuxolimab.

CDR3 sequence: CASREGGAGANVLTF. The CDR3 nucleotides read TGTGCCAGCAGAGAAGGGGGCGCTGGGGCCAACGTCCTGACTTTC. The chain uses TRBV28 and TRBJ2-6; 7 bases match TRBD1. J gave up 2 bases and V 6 bases, and 4 bases lay outside the gene matches. Germline-derived CDR1 and CDR2 are MDHEN and SYDVKM. The CDR3 runs to 15 residues. Full variable domain (missing parts from reference TRBV28 and TRBJ2-6): DVKVTQSSRYLVKRTGEKVFLECVQDMDHENMFWYRQDPGLGLRLIYFSYDVKMKEKGDIPEGYSVSREKKERFSLILESASTNQTSMYLCASREGGAGANVLTFGAGSRLTVL.